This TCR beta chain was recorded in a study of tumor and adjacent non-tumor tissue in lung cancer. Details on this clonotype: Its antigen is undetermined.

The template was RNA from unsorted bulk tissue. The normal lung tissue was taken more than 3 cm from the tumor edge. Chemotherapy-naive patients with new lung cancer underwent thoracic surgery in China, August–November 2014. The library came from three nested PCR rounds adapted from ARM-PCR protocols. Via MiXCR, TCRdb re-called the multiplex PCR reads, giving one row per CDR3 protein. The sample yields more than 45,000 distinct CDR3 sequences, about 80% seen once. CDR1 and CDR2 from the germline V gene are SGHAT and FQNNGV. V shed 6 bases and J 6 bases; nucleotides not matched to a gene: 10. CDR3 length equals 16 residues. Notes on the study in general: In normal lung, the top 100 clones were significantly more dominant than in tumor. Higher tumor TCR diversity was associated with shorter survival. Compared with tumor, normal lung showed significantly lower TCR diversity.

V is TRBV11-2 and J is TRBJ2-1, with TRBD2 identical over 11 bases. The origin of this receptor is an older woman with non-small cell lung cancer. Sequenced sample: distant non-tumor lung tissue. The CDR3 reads CASRLGWTSGPNEQFF. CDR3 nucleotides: TGTGCCAGCAGGCTAGGATGGACTAGCGGGCCCAATGAGCAGTTCTTC.